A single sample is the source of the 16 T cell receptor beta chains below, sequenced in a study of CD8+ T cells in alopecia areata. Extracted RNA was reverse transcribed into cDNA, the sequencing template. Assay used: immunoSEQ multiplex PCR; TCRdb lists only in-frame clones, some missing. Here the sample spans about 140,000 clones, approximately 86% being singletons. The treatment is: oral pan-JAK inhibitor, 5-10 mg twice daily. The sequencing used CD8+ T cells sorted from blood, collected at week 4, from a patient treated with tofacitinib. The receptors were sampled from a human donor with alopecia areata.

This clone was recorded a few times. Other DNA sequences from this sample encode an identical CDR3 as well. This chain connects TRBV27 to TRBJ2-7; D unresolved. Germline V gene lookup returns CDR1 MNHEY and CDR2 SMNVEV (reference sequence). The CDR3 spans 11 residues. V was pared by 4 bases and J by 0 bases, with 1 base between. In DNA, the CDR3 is TGTGCCAGCAGTTCCTCCTACGAGCAGTACTTC. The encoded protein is CASSSSYEQYF.

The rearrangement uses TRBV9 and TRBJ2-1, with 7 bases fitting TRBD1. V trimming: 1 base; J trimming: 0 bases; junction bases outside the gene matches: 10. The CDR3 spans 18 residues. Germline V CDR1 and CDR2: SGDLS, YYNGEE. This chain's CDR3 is CASSVKRTGGSSYNEQFF. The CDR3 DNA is TGTGCCAGCAGCGTAAAGCGGACAGGAGGTAGCTCCTACAATGAGCAGTTCTTC.

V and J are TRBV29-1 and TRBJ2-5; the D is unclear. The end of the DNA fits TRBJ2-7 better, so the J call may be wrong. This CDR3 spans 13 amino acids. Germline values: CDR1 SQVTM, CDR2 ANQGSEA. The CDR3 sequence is CSVVSTENYEQYF. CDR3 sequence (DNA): TGCAGCGTTGTCTCTACAGAGAACTACGAGCAGTACTTC.

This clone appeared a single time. CDR3 DNA: TGCGCCAGCAGCCAAGATAGCGTGAACTCCTACGAGCAGTACTTC. This gives the protein CASSQDSVNSYEQYF. V and J are TRBV4-1 and TRBJ2-7; D might be TRBD2 (5 bases). Trimming shortened V by 0 bases and J by 0 bases, and 9 bases separated the two germline ends. Germline V gives CDR1 MGHRA, CDR2 YSYEKL. The CDR3 is made up of 15 amino acids.

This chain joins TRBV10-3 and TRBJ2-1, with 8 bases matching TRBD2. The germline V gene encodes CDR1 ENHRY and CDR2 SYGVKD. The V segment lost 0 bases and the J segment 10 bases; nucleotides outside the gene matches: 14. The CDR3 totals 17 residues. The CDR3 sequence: CAISESGAGELTSEQFF. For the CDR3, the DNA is TGTGCCATCAGTGAGTCCGGAGCGGGAGAGTTAACTAGCGAGCAGTTCTTC.

The CDR3 spells CSVVGPAESEQYF. The CDR3 DNA sequence: TGCAGCGTTGTGGGACCCGCGGAGTCGGAGCAGTACTTC. V usage is TRBV29-1 and J usage is TRBJ2-7; D possibly matches TRBD1 or TRBD2 (5 bases each). The CDR3 extends over 13 amino acids. CDR1 and CDR2 (germline): SQVTM, ANQGSEA. Trimming stripped 4 bases from V and 7 bases from J, with 17 bases between.

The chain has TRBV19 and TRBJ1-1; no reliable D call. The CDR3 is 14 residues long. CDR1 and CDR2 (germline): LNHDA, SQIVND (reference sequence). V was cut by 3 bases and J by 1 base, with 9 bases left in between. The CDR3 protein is CASSMFGRNTEAFF. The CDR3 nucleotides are TGTGCCAGTAGTATGTTTGGGAGGAACACTGAAGCTTTCTTT.

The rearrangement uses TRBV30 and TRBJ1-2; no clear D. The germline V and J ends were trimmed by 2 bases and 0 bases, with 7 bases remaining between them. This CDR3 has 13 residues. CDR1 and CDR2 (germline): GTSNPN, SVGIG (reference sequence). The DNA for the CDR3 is TGTGCCTGGAGTTCGGGGTCTAACTATGGCTACACCTTC. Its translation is CAWSSGSNYGYTF. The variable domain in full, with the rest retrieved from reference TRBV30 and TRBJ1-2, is SQTIHQWPATLVQPVGSPLSLECTVEGTSNPNLYWYRQAAGRGLQLLFYSVGIGQISSEVPQNLSASRPQDRQFILSSKKLLLSDSGFYLCAWSSGSNYGYTFGSGTRLTVV.

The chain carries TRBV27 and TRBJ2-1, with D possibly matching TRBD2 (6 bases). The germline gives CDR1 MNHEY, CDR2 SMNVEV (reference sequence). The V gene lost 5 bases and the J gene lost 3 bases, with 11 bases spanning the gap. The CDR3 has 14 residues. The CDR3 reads CASSPFGGYNEQFF. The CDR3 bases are TGTGCCAGCAGTCCTTTCGGGGGCTACAATGAGCAGTTCTTC.

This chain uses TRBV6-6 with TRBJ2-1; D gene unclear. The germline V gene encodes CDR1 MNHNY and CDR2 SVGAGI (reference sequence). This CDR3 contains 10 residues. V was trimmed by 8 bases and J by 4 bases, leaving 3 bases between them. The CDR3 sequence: CASGYNEQFF. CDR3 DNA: TGTGCCAGCGGATACAATGAGCAGTTCTTC.

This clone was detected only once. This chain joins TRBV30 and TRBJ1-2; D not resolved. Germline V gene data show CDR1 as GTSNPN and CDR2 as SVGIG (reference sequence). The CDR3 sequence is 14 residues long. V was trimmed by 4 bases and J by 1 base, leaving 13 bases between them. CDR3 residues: CAWNRGNLNYGYTF. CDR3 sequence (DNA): TGTGCCTGGAACCGTGGGAATCTTAACTATGGCTACACCTTC.

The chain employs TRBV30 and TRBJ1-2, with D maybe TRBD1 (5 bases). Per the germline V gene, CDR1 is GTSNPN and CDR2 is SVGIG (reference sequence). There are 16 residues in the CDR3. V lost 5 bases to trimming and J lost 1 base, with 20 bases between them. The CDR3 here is CAWFGAGGEHNYGYTF. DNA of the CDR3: TGTGCCTGGTTTGGGGCCGGCGGGGAGCATAACTATGGCTACACCTTC.

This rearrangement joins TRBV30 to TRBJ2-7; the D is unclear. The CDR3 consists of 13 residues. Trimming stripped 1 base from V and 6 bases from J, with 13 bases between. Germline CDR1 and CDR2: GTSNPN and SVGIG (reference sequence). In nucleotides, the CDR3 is TGTGCCTGGAGTGCCGCATCTCGGCCCGAGCAGTACTTC. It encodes CAWSAASRPEQYF.

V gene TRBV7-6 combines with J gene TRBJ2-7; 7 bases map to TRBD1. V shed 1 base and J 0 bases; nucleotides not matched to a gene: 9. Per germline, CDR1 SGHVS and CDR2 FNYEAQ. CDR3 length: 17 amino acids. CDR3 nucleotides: TGTGCCAGCAGCTTAGTCCAGACAGGGTCCCTCTCCTACGAGCAGTACTTC. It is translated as CASSLVQTGSLSYEQYF.

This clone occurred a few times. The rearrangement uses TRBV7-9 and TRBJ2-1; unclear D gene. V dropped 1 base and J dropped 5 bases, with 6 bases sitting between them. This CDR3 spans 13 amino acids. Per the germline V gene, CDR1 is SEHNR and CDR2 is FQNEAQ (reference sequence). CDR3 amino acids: CASSLVGDNEQFF. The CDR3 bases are TGTGCCAGCAGCTTAGTTGGGGACAATGAGCAGTTCTTC. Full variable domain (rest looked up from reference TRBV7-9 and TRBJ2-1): DTGVSQNPRHKITKRGQNVTFRCDPISEHNRLYWYRQTLGQGPEFLTYFQNEAQLEKSRLLSDRFSAERPKGSFSTLEIQRTEQGDSAMYLCASSLVGDNEQFFGPGTRLTVL.

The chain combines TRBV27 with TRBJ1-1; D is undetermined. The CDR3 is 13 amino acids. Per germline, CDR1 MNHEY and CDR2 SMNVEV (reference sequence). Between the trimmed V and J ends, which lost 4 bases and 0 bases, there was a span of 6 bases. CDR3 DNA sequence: TGTGCCAGCAGTTGGGCGGTGAACACTGAAGCTTTCTTT. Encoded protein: CASSWAVNTEAFF.